These 27 T cell receptor beta chains share one sample of origin, sequenced in a study of STAT5B mutations in CD4+ large granular lymphocyte leukemia. Repertoires were generated with immunoSEQ multiplex PCR, while TCRdb's copy carries only in-frame clones and drops some. This sample has some 30,000 clones, with 65% to 80% found just once. Sequencing was performed on CD4+ T cells from blood buffy coats. Receptors originate from a human donor in good health.

The chain links TRBV5-1 to TRBJ2-1; either TRBD1 or TRBD2 may fit D (5 bases each). CDR3 length: 13 residues. Germline assignment: CDR1 SGHRS and CDR2 YFSETQ. V was cut by 2 bases and J by 7 bases, with 10 bases left in between. CDR3 sequence (DNA): TGCGCCAGCAGCTTCGGGACCGGGAATGAGCAGTTCTTC. Its translation is CASSFGTGNEQFF.

This rearrangement joins TRBV5-6 to TRBJ2-5; D not resolved. CDR1 is SGHDT, CDR2 YYEEEE, per germline. CDR3 size: 14 residues. V lost 3 bases and J lost 2, with 11 bases in between. CDR3 amino acids: CASSWGGKQETQYF. The CDR3, as DNA: TGTGCCAGCAGCTGGGGTGGCAAACAAGAGACCCAGTACTTC.

V usage is TRBV7-3 and J usage is TRBJ1-6; unclear D gene. Germline-derived CDR1 and CDR2 are SGHTA and FQGTGA. This CDR3 comprises 14 residues. The V gene lost 2 bases and the J gene lost 9 bases, with 11 bases spanning the gap. CDR3: CASSLYRTGSPLHF. The DNA of the CDR3 is TGTGCCAGCAGCTTATATCGGACCGGTTCACCCCTCCACTTT.

The chain has TRBV5-1 and TRBJ2-1, with 9 bases aligning to TRBD2. The J segment lost 7 bases and the V segment lost 2 bases, leaving 10 bases of the junction unmatched. The CDR3 loop spans 16 amino acids. Per germline, CDR1 SGHRS and CDR2 YFSETQ. The CDR3 region has the DNA TGCGCCAGCAGCTTCGGAGCGGGAGGTGGAATGAATGAGCAGTTCTTC. Translating gives CASSFGAGGGMNEQFF.

V usage is TRBV7-9 and J usage is TRBJ2-3; TRBD1 agrees at 8 bases. The CDR3 runs to 15 residues. Germline lookup yields CDR1 SEHNR and CDR2 FQNEAQ (reference sequence). V dropped 3 bases and J dropped 4; count of bases not matched to a gene: 6. This chain's CDR3 is CASSFGGQGPDTQYF. Here the CDR3 DNA reads TGTGCCAGCAGCTTTGGTGGACAGGGTCCAGATACGCAGTATTTT.

This chain joins TRBV28 and TRBJ1-4, with D perhaps TRBD1 (6 bases). CDR1 and CDR2 from the germline V gene are MDHEN and SYDVKM. The V gene lost 6 bases and the J gene lost 16 bases, with 21 bases spanning the gap. This CDR3 region has 13 residues. The DNA of the CDR3 is TGTGCCAGCAGCCGTAGTACAGGGTCTGTGCGGTTTTTT. It encodes CASSRSTGSVRFF. The complete variable domain, with remaining parts taken from reference TRBV28 and TRBJ1-4, reads DVKVTQSSRYLVKRTGEKVFLECVQDMDHENMFWYRQDPGLGLRLIYFSYDVKMKEKGDIPEGYSVSREKKERFSLILESASTNQTSMYLCASSRSTGSVRFFGSGTQLSVL.

The V and J genes are TRBV7-9 and TRBJ2-5, with D possibly called TRBD1 or TRBD2 (5 bases each). This CDR3 is 15 amino acids long. Germline V gives CDR1 SEHNR, CDR2 FQNEAQ (reference sequence). Trimming stripped 5 bases from V and 1 base from J, with 14 bases between. The CDR3 region has the DNA TGTGCCAGCAGCAGGGATGGGGGACCCCAAGAGACCCAGTACTTC. Translation: CASSRDGGPQETQYF.

The J gene is TRBJ1-1, the V gene TRBV10-3, with D unresolved. This CDR3 spans 15 amino acids. Trimming left V 4 bases short and J 1 base short, with 13 bases between. The germline V gene has CDR1 ENHRY and CDR2 SYGVKD. The CDR3 here is CAISAEPPTNTEAFF. DNA for the CDR3: TGTGCCATCAGTGCAGAACCACCCACGAACACTGAAGCTTTCTTT.

This chain links TRBV4-1 with TRBJ2-2; perhaps TRBD2 as D (6 bases). The germline V gene encodes CDR1 MGHRA and CDR2 YSYEKL. The V end lost 3 bases, the J end lost 0 bases, and 20 bases lay between the germline ends. CDR3 size: 19 residues. CDR3: CASSQTTPGGGSNTGELFF. The DNA for the CDR3 is TGCGCCAGCAGCCAGACCACCCCAGGTGGGGGGTCGAACACCGGGGAGCTGTTTTTT.

The rearrangement links TRBV29-1 to TRBJ2-1; 10 nucleotides line up with TRBD1. Trimming removed 7 bases from V and 6 bases from J; junction bases left unmatched: 9. Looked up from germline, CDR1 is SQVTM and CDR2 is ANQGSEA. The CDR3 has 14 residues. In DNA form, the CDR3 reads TGCAGCGCCGAACAGGGGACAGGGGTCAATGAGCAGTTCTTC. This gives the protein CSAEQGTGVNEQFF.

V is TRBV19 and J is TRBJ1-5; unclear D gene. The V gene lost 5 bases and the J gene lost 4 bases, with 12 bases spanning the gap. In germline, CDR1 is LNHDA, CDR2 SQIVND (reference sequence). The CDR3 spans 14 residues. As DNA, the CDR3 is TGTGCCAGTAGTCTCCTGTCGGGGAATCAGCCCCAGCATTTT. It codes for CASSLLSGNQPQHF. The entire variable domain, with the rest obtained from reference TRBV19 and TRBJ1-5, is as follows: DGGITQSPKYLFRKEGQNVTLSCEQNLNHDAMYWYRQDPGQGLRLIYYSQIVNDFQKGDIAEGYSVSREKKESFPLTVTSAQKNPTAFYLCASSLLSGNQPQHFGDGTRLSIL.

The chain employs TRBV28 and TRBJ2-7; possibly TRBD1 or TRBD2 for D (5 bases each). CDR1 is MDHEN, CDR2 SYDVKM, per germline. Trimming shortened V by 7 bases and J by 2 bases, and 15 bases separated the two germline ends. The CDR3 is 14 amino acids. As DNA, the CDR3 is TGTGCCAGCATTGGGGGAGTGGGCACCTACGAGCAGTACTTC. Protein product: CASIGGVGTYEQYF.

The table lists this clone with a count of one. The V and J genes are TRBV28 and TRBJ1-1; D is ambiguous. There are 14 residues in the CDR3. CDR1 and CDR2 (germline): MDHEN, SYDVKM. The germline V and J ends were trimmed by 5 bases and 4 bases, with 14 bases remaining between them. The CDR3 DNA follows: TGTGCCAGCAGTGAAACCTCGGGGAGCACTGAAGCTTTCTTT. Translating gives CASSETSGSTEAFF.

The CDR3 loop reads CAISEGQGSTEAFF. Written as DNA, the CDR3 is TGTGCCATCAGTGAGGGACAGGGGAGCACTGAAGCTTTCTTT. V usage is TRBV10-3 and J usage is TRBJ1-1, with 9 positions matching TRBD1. The V and J ends lost 2 bases and 4 bases, in that order; junction bases with no gene match: 2. CDR1 and CDR2 from the germline V gene are ENHRY and SYGVKD. The CDR3 spans 14 residues.

The chain carries TRBV25-1 and TRBJ1-2, with 7 positions matching TRBD1. The germline V gene encodes CDR1 MGHDK and CDR2 SYGVNS. This CDR3 spans 16 amino acids. The V gene end was trimmed by 0 bases and the J gene end by 6 bases; junction bases not matched to a gene: 10. CDR3 sequence (DNA): TGTGCCAGCAGTGAATACGTCGTACCGGGACAGAATGGCTACACCTTC. Translation: CASSEYVVPGQNGYTF.

The chain has TRBV5-1 and TRBJ2-5; 14 bases align to TRBD2. CDR1 is SGHRS and CDR2 is YFSETQ in the germline V gene. The CDR3 runs to 16 residues. V trimming: 4 bases; J trimming: 2 bases; junction bases outside the gene matches: 4. CDR3 coding DNA: TGCGCCAGCAGCCTTCGGACTAGCGGGGGGCAAGAGACCCAGTACTTC. Translation: CASSLRTSGGQETQYF.

The chain has TRBV6-1 and TRBJ2-7; D is uncertain. The CDR3 consists of 14 residues. Germline assignment: CDR1 MNHNS and CDR2 SASEGT. Trimming took off 3 bases at V and 0 bases at J, with 9 bases between the two ends. As DNA, the CDR3 is TGTGCCAGCAGTGAGATCAGGAGCTCCTACGAGCAGTACTTC. This sequence encodes CASSEIRSSYEQYF.

The J gene is TRBJ2-3, the V gene TRBV18; unclear D gene. Between the trimmed V and J ends, which lost 2 bases and 2 bases, there was a span of 5 bases. This CDR3 comprises 13 residues. Germline V gene lookup returns CDR1 KGHSH and CDR2 LQKENI. In nucleotides, the CDR3 is TGTGCCAGCTCACCAGACTTCACAGATACGCAGTATTTT. This gives the protein CASSPDFTDTQYF.

This chain joins TRBV5-1 and TRBJ2-1, with 8 bases matching TRBD2. Trimming at V came to 0 bases and at J to 2 bases, leaving 4 bases not matched to a gene. Germline V gene sequence: CDR1 SGHRS, CDR2 YFSETQ. The CDR3 length is 16 residues. As DNA, the CDR3 is TGCGCCAGCAGCTTGGAAGCGGGAGACGCCTACAATGAGCAGTTCTTC. It encodes CASSLEAGDAYNEQFF. Looking up the rest from reference TRBV5-1 and TRBJ2-1 gives the full variable domain: KAGVTQTPRYLIKTRGQQVTLSCSPISGHRSVSWYQQTPGQGLQFLFEYFSETQRNKGNFPGRFSGRQFSNSRSEMNVSTLELGDSALYLCASSLEAGDAYNEQFFGPGTRLTVL.

V gene TRBV5-8 combines with J gene TRBJ1-6; 7 bases line up with TRBD1. The CDR3 spans 15 residues. Trimming cost V 1 base and J 7 bases; bases outside gene matches: 5. Germline values: CDR1 SGHTS, CDR2 YDEGEE. CDR3 sequence reads: CASSLTGTANSPLHF. CDR3 DNA sequence: TGTGCCAGCAGCTTGACCGGGACAGCCAATTCACCCCTCCACTTT. Using reference TRBV5-8 and TRBJ1-6 for the parts outside the CDR3, the full variable domain is EAGVTQSPTHLIKTRGQQATLRCSPISGHTSVYWYQQALGLGLQFLLWYDEGEERNRGNFPPRFSGRQFPNYSSELNVNALELEDSALYLCASSLTGTANSPLHFGNGTRLTVT.

The CDR3 loop reads CASSSGQASYEQYF. CDR3 bases: TGCGCCAGCAGCTCGGGACAGGCTAGCTACGAGCAGTACTTC. This chain links TRBV5-1 with TRBJ2-7; TRBD1 agrees at 8 bases. Germline CDR1 and CDR2: SGHRS and YFSETQ. The V and J ends lost 3 bases and 3 bases, in that order; junction bases with no gene match: 5. There are 14 residues in the CDR3. Full variable domain (missing parts from reference TRBV5-1 and TRBJ2-7): KAGVTQTPRYLIKTRGQQVTLSCSPISGHRSVSWYQQTPGQGLQFLFEYFSETQRNKGNFPGRFSGRQFSNSRSEMNVSTLELGDSALYLCASSSGQASYEQYFGPGTRLTVT.

This chain links TRBV28 with TRBJ1-2, with D unresolved. V lost 5 bases to trimming and J lost 7 bases, with 11 bases between them. Germline assignment: CDR1 MDHEN and CDR2 SYDVKM. The CDR3 is 12 residues long. The CDR3 sequence: CASSPAASGYTF. CDR3 DNA: TGTGCCAGCAGTCCCGCGGCCTCTGGCTACACCTTC.

The V gene is TRBV2, the J gene TRBJ1-5; D gene ambiguous. The CDR3 runs to 12 residues. The germline V and J ends were trimmed by 6 bases and 5 bases, with 8 bases remaining between them. Germline V gene sequence: CDR1 SNHLY, CDR2 FYNNEI. As DNA, the CDR3 is TGTGCCAGCAGCCCCAGTGATCAGCCCCAGCATTTT. Its translation: CASSPSDQPQHF.

This clone has just a few counts. The chain couples TRBV30 to TRBJ1-1; D may be TRBD1 (5 bases). This CDR3 has 10 amino acids. V lost 7 bases and J lost 11, with 14 bases in between. Germline V gives CDR1 GTSNPN, CDR2 SVGIG (reference sequence). The CDR3 coding sequence is TGTGCCTACCAGGGAGAACGGGCTTTCTTT. This encodes CAYQGERAFF.

The chain couples TRBV7-3 to TRBJ2-1; TRBD1 might be the D (7 bases). Germline CDR1 and CDR2: SGHTA and FQGTGA. The CDR3 loop spans 12 amino acids. V was cut by 5 bases and J by 9 bases, with 11 bases left in between. The CDR3, as DNA: TGTGCCAGCAGCCCAGGGGGGTCTGAGCAGTTCTTC. Protein: CASSPGGSEQFF.

The chain employs TRBV5-1 and TRBJ2-5; 15 bases match TRBD2. The CDR3 consists of 16 residues. Germline V gene lookup returns CDR1 SGHRS and CDR2 YFSETQ. V gave up 3 bases and J gave up 5 bases; unmatched junction bases: 5. The DNA of the CDR3 is TGCGCCAGCAGCTCGGGACTAGCGGGAGGAGGGGAGACCCAGTACTTC. It encodes CASSSGLAGGGETQYF. The entire variable domain, with the rest obtained from reference TRBV5-1 and TRBJ2-5, is as follows: KAGVTQTPRYLIKTRGQQVTLSCSPISGHRSVSWYQQTPGQGLQFLFEYFSETQRNKGNFPGRFSGRQFSNSRSEMNVSTLELGDSALYLCASSSGLAGGGETQYFGPGTRLLVL.

V and J are TRBV9 and TRBJ2-1; 7 nucleotides match TRBD2. CDR3 size: 16 residues. The J segment lost 5 bases and the V segment lost 2 bases, leaving 10 bases of the junction unmatched. Per germline, CDR1 SGDLS and CDR2 YYNGEE. This chain's CDR3 is CASSVQAGTKNNEQFF. The CDR3 region has the DNA TGTGCCAGCAGCGTCCAAGCCGGGACTAAGAACAATGAGCAGTTCTTC.